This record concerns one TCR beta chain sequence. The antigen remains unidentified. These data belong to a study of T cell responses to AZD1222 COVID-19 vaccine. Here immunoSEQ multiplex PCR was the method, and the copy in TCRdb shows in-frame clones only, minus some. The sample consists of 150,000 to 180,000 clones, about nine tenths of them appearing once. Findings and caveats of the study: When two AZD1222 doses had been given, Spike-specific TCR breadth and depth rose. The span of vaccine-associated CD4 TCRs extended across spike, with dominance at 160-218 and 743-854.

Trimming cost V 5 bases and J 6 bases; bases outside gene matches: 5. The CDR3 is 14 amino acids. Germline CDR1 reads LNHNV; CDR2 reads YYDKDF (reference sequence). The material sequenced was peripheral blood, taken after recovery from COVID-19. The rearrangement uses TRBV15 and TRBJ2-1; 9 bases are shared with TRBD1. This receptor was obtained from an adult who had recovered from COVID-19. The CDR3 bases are TGTGCCACCAGCGACTGGGACAGGGCCAATGAGCAGTTCTTC. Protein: CATSDWDRANEQFF. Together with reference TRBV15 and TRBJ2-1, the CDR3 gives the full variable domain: DAMVIQNPRYQVTQFGKPVTLSCSQTLNHNVMYWYQQKSSQAPKLLFHYYDKDFNNEADTPDNFQSRRPNTSFCFLDIRSPGLGDTAMYLCATSDWDRANEQFFGPGTRLTVL.